Listed below are T cell receptor beta chains from one sample, sequenced in a study of blood T cell repertoires in COVID-19. Sequencing used immunoSEQ multiplex PCR; TCRdb keeps in-frame clones, though not all of them. The data contain under 250,000 clones, just over 85% of them singletons. Sequenced sample: peripheral blood. Receptors were obtained from a man between 50 and 59 years old with COVID-19, enrolled during active disease. Each CDR3 is given with its conserved first and last residue. D genes are given only for firm matches. Rows may omit the clone size; those that give it use once, few, many or a size class.

D gene	clone size	V gene	J gene	CDR3 protein	CDR3 DNA
NA	NA	TRBV30	TRBJ1-5	CAWSLGSRRNQPQHF	TGTGCCTGGAGTCTTGGGAGTAGGCGCAATCAGCCCCAGCATTTT
NA	NA	TRBV7-8	TRBJ1-1	CASSLALTGESAEAFF	TGTGCCAGCAGCTTAGCGCTAACCGGGGAATCGGCTGAAGCTTTCTTT
NA	NA	TRBV12-3/TRBV12-4	TRBJ2-5	CASSQANLETQYF	TGTGCCAGCAGCCAAGCCAATTTGGAGACCCAGTACTTC
NA	few	TRBV27	TRBJ2-1	CASSHRRPDNEQFF	TGTGCCAGCAGTCACAGGCGCCCGGACAATGAGCAGTTCTTC
NA	NA	TRBV7-2	TRBJ2-1	CASSSPWAAGRKQFF	TGTGCCAGCAGCTCTCCCTGGGCGGCAGGGCGAAAGCAGTTCTTC
NA	NA	TRBV29-1	TRBJ2-7	CSVVLRLGGEQYF	TGCAGCGTTGTCCTGAGACTAGGAGGCGAGCAGTACTTC
NA	NA	TRBV12-3/TRBV12-4	TRBJ1-1	CASSSPSDTEAFF	TGTGCCAGCAGTTCCCCGAGCGACACTGAAGCTTTCTTT
TRBD1	NA	TRBV12-3/TRBV12-4	TRBJ1-1	CASSLTGRAFF	TGTGCCAGCAGTTTGACAGGGAGAGCTTTCTTT
NA	NA	TRBV5-5	TRBJ1-3	CASRPRAPTSGNTIYF	TGTGCCAGCAGACCCAGGGCGCCTACCTCTGGAAACACCATATATTTT
NA	NA	TRBV28	TRBJ1-5	CASSRRQASNQPQHF	TGTGCCAGCAGTCGCAGACAGGCCTCCAATCAGCCCCAGCATTTT
NA	NA	TRBV24-1	TRBJ2-7	CATSDVYEQYF	TGTGCCACCAGTGACGTTTACGAGCAGTACTTC
TRBD1	NA	TRBV6-1	TRBJ1-2	CASSEVGGQGFGYTF	TGTGCCAGCAGTGAAGTGGGGGGACAGGGGTTTGGCTACACCTTC
NA	NA	TRBV7-2	TRBJ1-1	CASSSLRVTEAFF	TGTGCCAGCAGCTCCCTCCGGGTCACTGAAGCTTTCTTT
NA	NA	TRBV15	TRBJ1-6	CATSRPNPGTSGSPLHF	TGTGCCACCAGCAGACCAAACCCCGGGACATCAGGTTCACCCCTCCACTTT
NA	once	TRBV5-4	TRBJ2-1	CASSLGLNRDYNEQFF	TGTGCCAGCAGCTTGGGACTTAACAGGGATTACAATGAGCAGTTCTTC
TRBD1	NA	TRBV5-1	TRBJ1-5	CASSTGTGGRNQPQHF	TGCGCCAGCAGCACTGGGACAGGGGGCCGCAATCAGCCCCAGCATTTT
NA	NA	TRBV4-3	TRBJ1-6	CASSQAHAGNSPLHF	TGCGCCAGCAGCCAAGCTCATGCGGGGAATTCACCCCTCCACTTT
NA	NA	TRBV19	TRBJ1-5	CASSTPGTANQPQHF	TGTGCCAGTAGTACTCCCGGGACTGCTAATCAGCCCCAGCATTTT
TRBD2	NA	TRBV7-9	TRBJ2-7	CASSHSGTSSYEQYF	TGTGCCAGCAGCCATAGCGGGACAAGCTCCTACGAGCAGTACTTC
TRBD2	NA	TRBV5-6	TRBJ2-1	CASSLVPSGGLDEQFF	TGTGCCAGCAGCTTAGTGCCTAGCGGGGGTTTGGATGAGCAGTTCTTC
NA	NA	TRBV12-3/TRBV12-4	TRBJ1-1	CASSPSWGGAFF	TGTGCCAGCAGTCCTTCTTGGGGAGGAGCTTTCTTT
TRBD1	NA	TRBV5-4	TRBJ1-1	CASSRTGTGDASSEAFF	TGTGCCAGCAGCCGGACCGGGACAGGGGATGCTTCCTCTGAAGCTTTCTTT
NA	NA	TRBV7-3	TRBJ2-1	CASSLDTYNEQFF	TGTGCCAGCAGCTTAGACACATACAATGAGCAGTTCTTC
TRBD1	NA	TRBV30	TRBJ1-3	CAYTGGGNTIYF	TGTGCTTATACAGGGGGTGGAAACACCATATATTTT
TRBD1	NA	TRBV7-8	TRBJ1-5	CASSVATMTGLMQPQHF	TGTGCCAGCAGCGTAGCCACAATGACAGGGTTAATGCAGCCCCAGCATTTT
NA	NA	TRBV4-3	TRBJ1-2	CASSQEAGPGYGYTF	TGCGCCAGCAGCCAAGAGGCGGGTCCCGGCTATGGCTACACCTTC
TRBD1	NA	TRBV5-1	TRBJ1-2	CASSRGQGATGYTF	TGCGCCAGCAGCCGGGGACAGGGGGCGACCGGCTACACCTTC
TRBD1	NA	TRBV4-1	TRBJ1-6	CASSHPSPGQSSTPLHF	TGCGCCAGCAGCCACCCCTCCCCGGGACAGTCATCCACGCCCCTCCACTTT
NA	NA	TRBV7-6	TRBJ1-2	CASSVRPAGYTF	TGTGCCAGCAGCGTGCGGCCAGCTGGCTACACCTTC
TRBD2	NA	TRBV7-2	TRBJ2-7	CASSLSAGNYEQYF	TGTGCCAGCAGCTTGTCAGCGGGGAACTACGAGCAGTACTTC
TRBD2	NA	TRBV2	TRBJ2-2	CASLLAGGKNTGELFF	TGTGCCAGCCTACTAGCGGGAGGGAAAAACACCGGGGAGCTGTTTTTT
TRBD1	NA	TRBV2	TRBJ1-5	CASSESQGQGFDQPQHF	TGTGCCAGCAGTGAGTCTCAGGGACAGGGCTTCGATCAGCCCCAGCATTTT
TRBD1	NA	TRBV5-5	TRBJ1-3	CASSGGAGGSGNTIYF	TGTGCCAGCAGCGGGGGCGCAGGGGGCTCTGGAAACACCATATATTTT
NA	NA	TRBV6-5	TRBJ2-1	CASSRQYNEQFF	TGTGCCAGCAGTCGCCAGTATAATGAGCAGTTCTTC
NA	NA	TRBV3-1/TRBV3-2	TRBJ2-3	CASSQVLGANDTDTQYF	TGTGCCAGCAGCCAAGTATTGGGGGCCAACGACACAGATACGCAGTATTTT
TRBD1	NA	TRBV5-4	TRBJ2-2	CASSLGNRGRNGELFF	TGTGCCAGCAGCTTGGGAAACAGGGGGCGGAACGGGGAGCTGTTTTTT
TRBD1	NA	TRBV27	TRBJ2-5	CASRPDRGRETQYF	TGTGCCAGCAGGCCGGACAGGGGGCGTGAGACCCAGTACTTC
TRBD2	NA	TRBV4-3	TRBJ2-1	CASSQGLATENEQFF	TGCGCCAGCAGCCAGGGACTAGCGACAGAAAATGAGCAGTTCTTC
NA	NA	TRBV2	TRBJ1-3	CASSDLLLGDGNTIYF	TGTGCCAGCAGTGACCTCTTGTTAGGGGATGGAAACACCATATATTTT
NA	NA	TRBV3-1/TRBV3-2	TRBJ2-2	CASSQAGGGAGWRFGELFF	TGTGCCAGCAGCCAAGCTGGGGGCGGCGCAGGGTGGAGGTTCGGGGAGCTGTTTTTT
NA	few	TRBV2	TRBJ2-2	CASREFTAPGELFF	TGTGCCAGCAGAGAGTTCACCGCACCCGGGGAGCTGTTTTTT
TRBD2	once	TRBV30	TRBJ2-5	CAWSHHGTSGEETQYF	TGTGCCTGGAGTCACCACGGGACTAGCGGAGAAGAGACCCAGTACTTC
NA	NA	TRBV3-1/TRBV3-2	TRBJ1-5	CASSKEASNQPQHF	TGTGCCAGCAGCAAGGAGGCTAGCAATCAGCCCCAGCATTTT
TRBD1	NA	TRBV7-2	TRBJ2-2	CASSRRQGATGELFF	TGTGCCAGCAGCCGTCGACAGGGGGCTACCGGGGAGCTGTTTTTT
NA	NA	TRBV20-1	TRBJ2-4	CSAYLGNIQYF	TGCAGTGCTTACCTCGGGAACATTCAGTACTTC
NA	NA	TRBV7-3	TRBJ2-1	CASSLNGWGEYNEQFF	TGTGCCAGCAGCTTAAACGGGTGGGGCGAGTACAATGAGCAGTTCTTC
NA	NA	TRBV2	TRBJ1-2	CASSFQGTNYGYTF	TGTGCCAGCAGCTTCCAGGGGACGAACTATGGCTACACCTTC
TRBD1	NA	TRBV11-1	TRBJ1-1	CASSLTDRGTEAFF	TGTGCCAGCAGCCTCACCGACAGGGGGACTGAAGCTTTCTTT
NA	NA	TRBV5-6	TRBJ1-1	CASSLTGVNTEAFF	TGTGCCAGCAGCTTGACCGGGGTTAACACTGAAGCTTTCTTT
NA	NA	TRBV19	TRBJ2-1	CASSIDRGSYNEQFF	TGTGCCAGTAGTATAGACCGGGGTTCCTACAATGAGCAGTTCTTC
TRBD2	once	TRBV2	TRBJ2-2	CASSELAGSGELFF	TGTGCCAGCAGTGAGCTAGCGGGATCCGGGGAGCTGTTTTTT
TRBD1	NA	TRBV6-2/TRBV6-3	TRBJ1-5	CASSYSSGTGVNQPQHF	TGTGCCAGCAGTTACTCTTCCGGGACAGGGGTCAATCAGCCCCAGCATTTT
NA	NA	TRBV6-5	TRBJ2-5	CASSWEQGMAQYF	TGTGCCAGCAGTTGGGAGCAGGGGATGGCCCAGTACTTC